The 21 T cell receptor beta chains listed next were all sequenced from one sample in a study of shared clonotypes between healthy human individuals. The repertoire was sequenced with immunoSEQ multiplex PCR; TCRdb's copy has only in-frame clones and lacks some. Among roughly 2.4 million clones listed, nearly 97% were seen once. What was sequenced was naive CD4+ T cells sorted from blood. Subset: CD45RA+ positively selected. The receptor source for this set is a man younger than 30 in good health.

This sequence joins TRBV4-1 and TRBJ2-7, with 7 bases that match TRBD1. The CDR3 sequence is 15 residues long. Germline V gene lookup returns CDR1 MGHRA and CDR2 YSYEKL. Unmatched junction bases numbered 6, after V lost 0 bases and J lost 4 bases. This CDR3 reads CASSQEKRQGYEQYF. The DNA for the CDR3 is TGCGCCAGCAGCCAAGAGAAGAGACAGGGATACGAGCAGTACTTC.

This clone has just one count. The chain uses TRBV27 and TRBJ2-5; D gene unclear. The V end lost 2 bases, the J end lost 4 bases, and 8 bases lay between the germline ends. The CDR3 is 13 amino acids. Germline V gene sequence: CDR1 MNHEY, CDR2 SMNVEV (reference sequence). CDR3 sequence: CASSLRARETQYF. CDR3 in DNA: TGTGCCAGCAGTTTACGGGCACGAGAGACCCAGTACTTC.

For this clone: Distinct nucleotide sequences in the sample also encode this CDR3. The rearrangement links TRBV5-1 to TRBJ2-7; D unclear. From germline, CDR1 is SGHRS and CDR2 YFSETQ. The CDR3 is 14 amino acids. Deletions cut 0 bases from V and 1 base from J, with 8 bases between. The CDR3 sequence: CASSLAIGSYEQYF. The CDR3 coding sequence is TGCGCCAGCAGCTTGGCGATAGGTTCCTACGAGCAGTACTTC.

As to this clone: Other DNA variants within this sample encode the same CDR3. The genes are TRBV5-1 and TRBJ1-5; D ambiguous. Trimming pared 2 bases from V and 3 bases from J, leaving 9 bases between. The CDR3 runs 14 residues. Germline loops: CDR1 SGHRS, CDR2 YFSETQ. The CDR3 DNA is TGCGCCAGCAGCTTAGAGGGAACCAATCAGCCCCAGCATTTT. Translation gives CASSLEGTNQPQHF.

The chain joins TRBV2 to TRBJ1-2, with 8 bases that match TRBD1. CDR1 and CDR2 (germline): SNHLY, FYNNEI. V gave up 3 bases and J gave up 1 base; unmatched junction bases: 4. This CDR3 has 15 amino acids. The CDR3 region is CASSERDRFNYGYTF. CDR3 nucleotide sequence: TGTGCCAGCAGTGAGAGGGACAGGTTTAACTATGGCTACACCTTC.

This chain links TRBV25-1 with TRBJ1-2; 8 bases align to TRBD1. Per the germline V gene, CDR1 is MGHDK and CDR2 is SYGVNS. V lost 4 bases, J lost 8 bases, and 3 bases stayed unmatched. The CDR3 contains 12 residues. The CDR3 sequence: CASSAGGSGYTF. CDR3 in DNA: TGTGCCAGCAGTGCAGGGGGCTCGGGCTACACCTTC.

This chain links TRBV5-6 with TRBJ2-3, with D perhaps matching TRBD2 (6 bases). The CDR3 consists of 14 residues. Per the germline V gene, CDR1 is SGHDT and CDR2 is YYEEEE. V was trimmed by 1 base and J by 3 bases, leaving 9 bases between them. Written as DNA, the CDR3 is TGTGCCAGCAGCTTGTTCGGGAGAACAGATACGCAGTATTTT. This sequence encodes CASSLFGRTDTQYF.

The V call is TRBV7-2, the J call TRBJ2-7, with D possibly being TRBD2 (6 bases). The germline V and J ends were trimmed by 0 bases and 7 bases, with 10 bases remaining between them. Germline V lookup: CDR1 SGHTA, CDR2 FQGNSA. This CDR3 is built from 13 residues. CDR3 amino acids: CASSLARGGEQYF. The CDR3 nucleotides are TGTGCCAGCAGCTTAGCGCGGGGTGGGGAGCAGTACTTC. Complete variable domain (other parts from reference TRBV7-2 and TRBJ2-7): GAGVSQSPSNKVTEKGKDVELRCDPISGHTALYWYRQSLGQGLEFLIYFQGNSAPDKSGLPSDRFSAERTGGSVSTLTIQRTQQEDSAVYLCASSLARGGEQYFGPGTRLTVT.

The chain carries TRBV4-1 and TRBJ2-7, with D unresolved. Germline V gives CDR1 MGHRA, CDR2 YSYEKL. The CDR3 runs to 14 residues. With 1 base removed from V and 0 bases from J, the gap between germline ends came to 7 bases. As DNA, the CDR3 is TGCGCCAGCAGCCAAGGGAGTTTCTCCTACGAGCAGTACTTC. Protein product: CASSQGSFSYEQYF.

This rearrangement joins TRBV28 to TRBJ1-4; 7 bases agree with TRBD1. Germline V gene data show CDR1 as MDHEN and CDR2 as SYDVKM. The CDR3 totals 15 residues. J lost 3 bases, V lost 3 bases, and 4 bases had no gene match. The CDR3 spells CASSFVTGSNEKLFF. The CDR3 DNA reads TGTGCCAGCAGTTTTGTGACAGGGTCTAATGAAAAACTGTTTTTT.

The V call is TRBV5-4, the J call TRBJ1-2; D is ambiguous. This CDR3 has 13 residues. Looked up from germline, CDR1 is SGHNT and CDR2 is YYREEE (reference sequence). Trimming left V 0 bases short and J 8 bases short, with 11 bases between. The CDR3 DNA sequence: TGTGCCAGCAGCTTGGACAATTTGGGGGGCTACACCTTC. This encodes CASSLDNLGGYTF.

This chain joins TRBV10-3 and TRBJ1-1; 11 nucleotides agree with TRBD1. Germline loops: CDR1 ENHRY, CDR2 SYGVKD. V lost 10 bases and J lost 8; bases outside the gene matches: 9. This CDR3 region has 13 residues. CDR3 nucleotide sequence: TGTGCCACGTACCGGGACAGGGGGGAGGAAGCTTTCTTT. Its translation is CATYRDRGEEAFF.

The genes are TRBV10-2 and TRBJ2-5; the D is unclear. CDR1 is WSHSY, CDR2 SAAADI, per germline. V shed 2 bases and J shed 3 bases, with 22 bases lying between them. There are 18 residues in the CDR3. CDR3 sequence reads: CASSEQIFVPNTKETQYF. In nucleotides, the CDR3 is TGCGCCAGCAGTGAGCAAATATTCGTCCCCAACACTAAAGAGACCCAGTACTTC.

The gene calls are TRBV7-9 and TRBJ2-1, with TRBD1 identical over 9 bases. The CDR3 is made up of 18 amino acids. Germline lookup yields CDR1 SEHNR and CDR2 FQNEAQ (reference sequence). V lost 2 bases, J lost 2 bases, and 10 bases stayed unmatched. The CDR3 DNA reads TGTGCCAGCAGCTTATGGCCACGGGACAGGGACGCCTACAATGAGCAGTTCTTC. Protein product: CASSLWPRDRDAYNEQFF.

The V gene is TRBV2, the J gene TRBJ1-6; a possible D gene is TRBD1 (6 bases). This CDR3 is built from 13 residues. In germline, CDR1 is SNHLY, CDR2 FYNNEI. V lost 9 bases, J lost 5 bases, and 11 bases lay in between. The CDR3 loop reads CASGTKDNSPLHF. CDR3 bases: TGTGCCAGTGGGACAAAGGATAATTCACCCCTCCACTTT.

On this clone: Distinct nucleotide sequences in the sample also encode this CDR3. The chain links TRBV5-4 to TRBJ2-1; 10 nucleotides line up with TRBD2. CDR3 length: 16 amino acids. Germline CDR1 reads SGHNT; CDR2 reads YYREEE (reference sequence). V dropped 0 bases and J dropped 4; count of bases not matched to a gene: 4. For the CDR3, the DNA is TGTGCCAGCAGCTTGGGGGGGACTAGCGTGTACAATGAGCAGTTCTTC. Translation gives CASSLGGTSVYNEQFF. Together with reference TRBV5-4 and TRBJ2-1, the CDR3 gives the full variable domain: ETGVTQSPTHLIKTRGQQVTLRCSSQSGHNTVSWYQQALGQGPQFIFQYYREEENGRGNFPPRFSGLQFPNYSSELNVNALELDDSALYLCASSLGGTSVYNEQFFGPGTRLTVL.

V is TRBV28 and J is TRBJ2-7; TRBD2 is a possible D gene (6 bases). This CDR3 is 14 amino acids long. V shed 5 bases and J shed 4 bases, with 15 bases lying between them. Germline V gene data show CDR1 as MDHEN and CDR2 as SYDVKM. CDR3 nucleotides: TGTGCCAGCAGTCGGCCGGGACTTGGGTACGAGCAGTACTTC. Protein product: CASSRPGLGYEQYF.

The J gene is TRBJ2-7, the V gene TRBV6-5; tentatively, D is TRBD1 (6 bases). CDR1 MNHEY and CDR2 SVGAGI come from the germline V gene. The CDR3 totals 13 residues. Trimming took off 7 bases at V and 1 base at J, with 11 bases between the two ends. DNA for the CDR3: TGTGCCAGCACCGATCAGGGGTCCTACGAGCAGTACTTC. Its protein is CASTDQGSYEQYF.

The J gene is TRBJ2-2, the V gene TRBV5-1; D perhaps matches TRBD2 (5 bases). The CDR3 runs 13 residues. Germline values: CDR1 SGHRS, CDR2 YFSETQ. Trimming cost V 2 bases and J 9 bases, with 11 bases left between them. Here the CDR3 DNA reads TGCGCCAGCAGCTTTGAGAGGGCCCGGGAGCTGTTTTTT. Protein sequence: CASSFERARELFF.

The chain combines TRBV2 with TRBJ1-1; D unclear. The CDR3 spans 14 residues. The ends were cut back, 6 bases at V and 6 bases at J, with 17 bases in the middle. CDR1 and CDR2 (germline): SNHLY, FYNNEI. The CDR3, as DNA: TGTGCCAGCAGGGGAAGGGCAGCCCAAGCTGAAGCTTTCTTT. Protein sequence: CASRGRAAQAEAFF.

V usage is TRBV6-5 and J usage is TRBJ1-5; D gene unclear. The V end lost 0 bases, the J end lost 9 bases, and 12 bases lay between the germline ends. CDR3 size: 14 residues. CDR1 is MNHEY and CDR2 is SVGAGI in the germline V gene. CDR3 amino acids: CASSYSWPRWPQHF. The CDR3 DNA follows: TGTGCCAGCAGTTACTCATGGCCCCGATGGCCCCAGCATTTT.